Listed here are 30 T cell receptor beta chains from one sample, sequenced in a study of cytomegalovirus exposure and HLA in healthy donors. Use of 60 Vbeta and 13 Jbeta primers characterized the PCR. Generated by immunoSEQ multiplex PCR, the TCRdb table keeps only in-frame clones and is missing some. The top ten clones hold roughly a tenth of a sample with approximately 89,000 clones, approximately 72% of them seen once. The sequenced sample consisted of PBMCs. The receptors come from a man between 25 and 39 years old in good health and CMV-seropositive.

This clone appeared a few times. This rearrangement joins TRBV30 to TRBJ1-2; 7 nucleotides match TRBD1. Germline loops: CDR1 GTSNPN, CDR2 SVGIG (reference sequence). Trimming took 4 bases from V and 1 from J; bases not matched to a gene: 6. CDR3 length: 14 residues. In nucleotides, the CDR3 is TGTGCCTGGAACGACAGGGTTAATAACTATGGCTACACCTTC. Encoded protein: CAWNDRVNNYGYTF.

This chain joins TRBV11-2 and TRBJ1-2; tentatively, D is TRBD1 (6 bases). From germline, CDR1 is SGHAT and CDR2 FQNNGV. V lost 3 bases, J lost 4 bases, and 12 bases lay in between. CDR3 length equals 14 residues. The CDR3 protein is CASSLLQGPYGYTF. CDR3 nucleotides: TGTGCCAGCAGCTTGTTACAGGGTCCCTATGGCTACACCTTC.

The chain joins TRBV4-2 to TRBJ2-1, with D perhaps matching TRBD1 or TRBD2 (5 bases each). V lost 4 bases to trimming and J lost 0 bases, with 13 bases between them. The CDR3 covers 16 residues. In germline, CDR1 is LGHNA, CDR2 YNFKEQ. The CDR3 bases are TGTGCCAGCAGCCTAGAGGGGCAGCGCTCCTACAATGAGCAGTTCTTC. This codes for CASSLEGQRSYNEQFF.

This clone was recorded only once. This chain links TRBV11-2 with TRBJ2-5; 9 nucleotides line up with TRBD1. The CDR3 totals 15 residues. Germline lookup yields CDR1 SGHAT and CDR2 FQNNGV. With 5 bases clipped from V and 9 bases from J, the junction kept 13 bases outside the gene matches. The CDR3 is CASSRTGTGRGAQYF. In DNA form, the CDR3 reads TGTGCCAGCAGCCGTACCGGGACAGGGCGCGGGGCCCAGTACTTC.

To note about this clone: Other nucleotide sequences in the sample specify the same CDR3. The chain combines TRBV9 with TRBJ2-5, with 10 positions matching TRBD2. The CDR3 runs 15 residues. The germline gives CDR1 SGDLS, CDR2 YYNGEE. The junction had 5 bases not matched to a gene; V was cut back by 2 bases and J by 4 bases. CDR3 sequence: CASSVSGGAGETQYF. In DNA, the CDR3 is TGTGCCAGCAGCGTCAGCGGGGGGGCCGGAGAGACCCAGTACTTC.

CDR3 protein: CAWSVGWNYGYTF. The CDR3 region has the DNA TGTGCCTGGAGTGTCGGGTGGAACTATGGCTACACCTTC. V gene TRBV30 combines with J gene TRBJ1-2; D unclear. There are 13 residues in the CDR3. Per the germline V gene, CDR1 is GTSNPN and CDR2 is SVGIG (reference sequence). V was shortened by 0 bases and J by 2 bases, with 7 bases between the two germline ends.

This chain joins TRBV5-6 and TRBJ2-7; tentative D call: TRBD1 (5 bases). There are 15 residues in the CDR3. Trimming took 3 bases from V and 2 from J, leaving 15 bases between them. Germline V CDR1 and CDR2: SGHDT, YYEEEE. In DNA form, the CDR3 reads TGTGCCAGCAGCTATTGGATGGGGCCCGCCTACGAGCAGTACTTC. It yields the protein CASSYWMGPAYEQYF.

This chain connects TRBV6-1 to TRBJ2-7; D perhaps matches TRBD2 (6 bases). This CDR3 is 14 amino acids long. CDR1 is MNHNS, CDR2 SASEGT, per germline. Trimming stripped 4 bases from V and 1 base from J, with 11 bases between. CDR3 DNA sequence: TGTGCCAGCAGTGGGGGACGGGGGTCCTACGAGCAGTACTTC. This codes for CASSGGRGSYEQYF.

In DNA form, the CDR3 reads TGTGCCAGCAGTGACTCCGGGATATATGGCTACACCTTC. Protein sequence: CASSDSGIYGYTF. This chain links TRBV6-4 with TRBJ1-2; D uncertain. Looked up from germline, CDR1 is MRHNA and CDR2 is SNTAGT. This CDR3 spans 13 amino acids. Trimming left V 0 bases short and J 5 bases short, with 7 bases between.

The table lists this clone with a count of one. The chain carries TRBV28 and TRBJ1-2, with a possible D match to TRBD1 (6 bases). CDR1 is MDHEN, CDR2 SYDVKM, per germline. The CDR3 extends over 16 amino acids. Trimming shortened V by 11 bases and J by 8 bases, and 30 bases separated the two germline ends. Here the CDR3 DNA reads TGTGCCCCCTTCCGGGGGGGGACACCCAGTGCGTGCGGCTACACCTTC. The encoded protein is CAPFRGGTPSACGYTF.

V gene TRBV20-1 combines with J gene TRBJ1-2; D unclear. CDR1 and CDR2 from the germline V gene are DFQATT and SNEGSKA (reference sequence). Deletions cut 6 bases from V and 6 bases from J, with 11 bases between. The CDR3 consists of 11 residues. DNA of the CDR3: TGCAGTGCCCTTGAGGGCAATGGCTACACCTTC. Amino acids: CSALEGNGYTF.

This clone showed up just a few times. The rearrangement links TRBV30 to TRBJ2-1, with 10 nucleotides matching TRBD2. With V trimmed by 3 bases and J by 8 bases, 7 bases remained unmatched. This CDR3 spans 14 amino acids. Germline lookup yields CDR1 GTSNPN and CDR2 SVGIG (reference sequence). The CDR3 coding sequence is TGTGCCTGGAGGTCACTAGCGGGGTTGGATGAGCAGTTCTTC. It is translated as CAWRSLAGLDEQFF.

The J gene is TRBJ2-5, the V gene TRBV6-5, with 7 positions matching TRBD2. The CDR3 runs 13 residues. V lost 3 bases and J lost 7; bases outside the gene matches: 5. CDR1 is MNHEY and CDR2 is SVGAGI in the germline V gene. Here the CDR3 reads CASSYREVGTQYF. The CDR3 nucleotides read TGTGCCAGCAGTTATCGGGAGGTAGGGACCCAGTACTTC.

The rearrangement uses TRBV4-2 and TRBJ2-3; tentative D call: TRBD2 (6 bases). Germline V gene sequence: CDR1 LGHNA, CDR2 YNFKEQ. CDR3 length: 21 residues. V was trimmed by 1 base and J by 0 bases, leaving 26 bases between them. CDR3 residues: CASSQGGAAPSVSSSTDTQYF. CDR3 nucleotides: TGTGCCAGCAGCCAAGGTGGGGCCGCGCCTAGCGTGAGTTCTAGCACAGATACGCAGTATTTT.

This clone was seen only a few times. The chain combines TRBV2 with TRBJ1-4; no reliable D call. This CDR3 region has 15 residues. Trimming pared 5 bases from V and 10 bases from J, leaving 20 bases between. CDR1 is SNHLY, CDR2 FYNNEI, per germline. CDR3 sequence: CASSYRRDRIGKLFF. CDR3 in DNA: TGTGCCAGCAGTTACCGGCGGGATCGGATAGGAAAACTGTTTTTT.

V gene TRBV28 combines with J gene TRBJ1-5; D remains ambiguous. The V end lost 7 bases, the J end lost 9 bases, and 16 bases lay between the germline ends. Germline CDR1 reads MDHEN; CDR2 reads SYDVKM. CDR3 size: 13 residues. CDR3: CASNLGVVAPQHF. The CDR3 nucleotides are TGTGCCAGCAATCTCGGGGTAGTAGCGCCCCAGCATTTT.

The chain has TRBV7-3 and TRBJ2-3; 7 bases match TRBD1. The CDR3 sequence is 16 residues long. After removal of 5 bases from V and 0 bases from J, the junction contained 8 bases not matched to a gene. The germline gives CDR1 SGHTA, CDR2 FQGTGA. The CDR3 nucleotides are TGTGCCAGCAGCCCCAGGGGGACAGTTAGCACAGATACGCAGTATTTT. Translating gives CASSPRGTVSTDTQYF.

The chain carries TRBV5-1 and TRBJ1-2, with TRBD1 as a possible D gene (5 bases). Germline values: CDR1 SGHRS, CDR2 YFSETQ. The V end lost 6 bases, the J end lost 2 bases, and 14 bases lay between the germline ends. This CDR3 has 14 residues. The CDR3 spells CASTRGPINYGYTF. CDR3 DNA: TGCGCCAGCACGCGGGGACCGATCAACTATGGCTACACCTTC. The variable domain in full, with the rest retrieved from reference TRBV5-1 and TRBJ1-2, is KAGVTQTPRYLIKTRGQQVTLSCSPISGHRSVSWYQQTPGQGLQFLFEYFSETQRNKGNFPGRFSGRQFSNSRSEMNVSTLELGDSALYLCASTRGPINYGYTFGSGTRLTVV.

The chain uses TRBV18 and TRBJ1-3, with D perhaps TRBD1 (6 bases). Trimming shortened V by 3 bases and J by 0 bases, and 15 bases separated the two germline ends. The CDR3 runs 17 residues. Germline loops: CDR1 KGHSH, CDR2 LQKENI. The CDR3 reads CASSPLSDRNSGNTIYF. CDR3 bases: TGTGCCAGCTCACCCCTTTCCGACAGGAACTCTGGAAACACCATATATTTT.

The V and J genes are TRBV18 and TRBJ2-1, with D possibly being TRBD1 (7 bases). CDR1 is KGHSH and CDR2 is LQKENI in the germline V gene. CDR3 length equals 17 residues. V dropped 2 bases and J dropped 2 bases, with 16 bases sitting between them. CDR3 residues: CASSPWVGGQTYNEQFF. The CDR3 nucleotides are TGTGCCAGCTCACCATGGGTGGGGGGACAGACCTACAATGAGCAGTTCTTC.

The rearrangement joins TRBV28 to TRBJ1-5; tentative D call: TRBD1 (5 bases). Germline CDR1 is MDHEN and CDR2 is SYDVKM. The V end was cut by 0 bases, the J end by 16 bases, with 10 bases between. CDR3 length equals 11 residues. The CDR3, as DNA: TGTGCCAGCAGTTTATGGGTGACAGTCCATTTT. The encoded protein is CASSLWVTVHF.

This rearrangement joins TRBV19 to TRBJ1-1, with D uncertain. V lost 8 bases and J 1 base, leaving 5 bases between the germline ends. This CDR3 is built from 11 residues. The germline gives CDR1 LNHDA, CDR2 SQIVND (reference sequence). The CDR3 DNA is TGTGCCAGTGAGGAGAACACTGAAGCTTTCTTT. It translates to CASEENTEAFF. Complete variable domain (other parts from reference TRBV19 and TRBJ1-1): DGGITQSPKYLFRKEGQNVTLSCEQNLNHDAMYWYRQDPGQGLRLIYYSQIVNDFQKGDIAEGYSVSREKKESFPLTVTSAQKNPTAFYLCASEENTEAFFGQGTRLTVV.

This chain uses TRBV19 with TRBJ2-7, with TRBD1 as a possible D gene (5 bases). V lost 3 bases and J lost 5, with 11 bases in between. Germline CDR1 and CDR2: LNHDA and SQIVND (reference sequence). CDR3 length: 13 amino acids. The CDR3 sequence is CASSMETENEQYF. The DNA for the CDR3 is TGTGCCAGTAGTATGGAGACAGAAAACGAGCAGTACTTC.

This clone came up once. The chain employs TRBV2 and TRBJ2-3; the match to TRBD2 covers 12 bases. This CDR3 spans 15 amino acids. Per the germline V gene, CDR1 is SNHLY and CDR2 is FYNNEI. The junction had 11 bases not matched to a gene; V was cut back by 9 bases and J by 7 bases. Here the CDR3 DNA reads TGTGCCAGTAACCTACTAGCGGGGGGCCGGAATACGCAGTATTTT. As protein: CASNLLAGGRNTQYF.

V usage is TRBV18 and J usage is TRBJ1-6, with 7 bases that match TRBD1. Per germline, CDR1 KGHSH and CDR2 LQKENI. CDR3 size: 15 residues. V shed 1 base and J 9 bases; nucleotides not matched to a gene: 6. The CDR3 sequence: CASSPRAGGFSPLHF. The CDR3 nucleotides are TGTGCCAGCTCACCACGGGCAGGGGGTTTTTCACCCCTCCACTTT.

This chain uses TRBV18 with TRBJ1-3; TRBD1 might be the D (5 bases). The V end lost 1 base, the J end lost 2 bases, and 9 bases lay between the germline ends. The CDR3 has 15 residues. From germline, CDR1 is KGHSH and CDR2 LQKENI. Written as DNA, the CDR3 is TGTGCCAGCTCACCACGTTTGGGGCCTGGAAACACCATATATTTT. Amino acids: CASSPRLGPGNTIYF.

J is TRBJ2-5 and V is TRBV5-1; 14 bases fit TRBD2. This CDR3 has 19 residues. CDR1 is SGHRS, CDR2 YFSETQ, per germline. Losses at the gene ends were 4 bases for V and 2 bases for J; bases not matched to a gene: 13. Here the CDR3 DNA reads TGCGCCAGCAGCGGGGTAGGACTAGCGGGGGGACTGCCTCAAGAGACCCAGTACTTC. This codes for CASSGVGLAGGLPQETQYF.

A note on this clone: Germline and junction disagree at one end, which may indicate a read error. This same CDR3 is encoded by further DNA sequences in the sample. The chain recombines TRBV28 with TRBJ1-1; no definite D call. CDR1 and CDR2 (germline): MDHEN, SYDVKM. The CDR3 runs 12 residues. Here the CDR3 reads CASSSTHGQAFF. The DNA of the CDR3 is TGTGCCAGCAGTTCTACCCATGGGCAAGCCTTCTTT. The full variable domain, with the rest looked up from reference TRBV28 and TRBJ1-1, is DVKVTQSSRYLVKRTGEKVFLECVQDMDHENMFWYRQDPGLGLRLIYFSYDVKMKEKGDIPEGYSVSREKKERFSLILESASTNQTSMYLCASSSTHGQAFFGQGTRLTVV.

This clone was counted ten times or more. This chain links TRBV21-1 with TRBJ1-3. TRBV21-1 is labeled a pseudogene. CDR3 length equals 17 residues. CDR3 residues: CASSPARRRHSGNTIYF. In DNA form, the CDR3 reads TGTGCCAGCAGCCCGGCAAGGAGGCGGCACTCTGGAAACACCATATATTTT.

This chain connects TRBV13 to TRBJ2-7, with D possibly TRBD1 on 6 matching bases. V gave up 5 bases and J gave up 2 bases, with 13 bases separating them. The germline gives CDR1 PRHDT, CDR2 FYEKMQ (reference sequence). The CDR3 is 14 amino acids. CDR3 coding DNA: TGTGCCAGCAGCACTAACAGGGTTACCTACGAGCAGTACTTC. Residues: CASSTNRVTYEQYF. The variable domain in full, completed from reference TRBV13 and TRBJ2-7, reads AAGVIQSPRHLIKEKRETATLKCYPIPRHDTVYWYQQGPGQDPQFLISFYEKMQSDKGSIPDRFSAQQFSDYHSELNMSSLELGDSALYFCASSTNRVTYEQYFGPGTRLTVT.